The next 6 T cell receptor beta chains were all read from a single sample in a study of OX40 agonist ivuxolimab in advanced cancers. The library was generated by the immunoSEQ multiplex PCR assay. This is the immuneACCESS table as TCRdb keeps it, with only in-frame sequences that have V and J called. A part of the clones is gone; compared with another copy, unresolved V genes explain less than half, and the rest is unexplained. The sample has some 76,000 clones on record, approximately 86% of them singletons. The ten largest clonotypes hold approximately 0.8% of the sample. Sample: CD4+ or CD8+ T cells sorted from blood, taken in a trial of the OX40 agonist ivuxolimab. All receptors come from an adult with an advanced solid tumor such as melanoma, head and neck, liver or kidney cancer.

The chain joins TRBV19 to TRBJ1-5; maybe TRBD1 (5 bases). V lost 7 bases and J 6 bases, leaving 13 bases between the germline ends. CDR1 is LNHDA and CDR2 is SQIVND in the germline V gene (reference sequence). The CDR3 spans 13 residues. DNA of the CDR3: TGTGCCAGTACCCGGGGCCCCCCTCAGCCCCAGCATTTT. Encoded protein: CASTRGPPQPQHF.

V is TRBV5-4 and J is TRBJ2-1; D is perhaps TRBD1 or TRBD2 (5 bases each). V was clipped by 3 bases and J by 9 bases, with 16 bases between them. The CDR3 totals 14 residues. From germline, CDR1 is SGHNT and CDR2 YYREEE (reference sequence). CDR3 in amino acids: CASSSRPRESEQFF. The CDR3 DNA follows: TGTGCCAGCAGCTCCCGCCCCAGGGAGAGTGAGCAGTTCTTC.

The chain carries TRBV19 and TRBJ2-5; TRBD1 matches at 9 bases. This CDR3 comprises 14 residues. CDR1 is LNHDA and CDR2 is SQIVND in the germline V gene (reference sequence). V was pared by 4 bases and J by 11 bases, with 11 bases of the junction left unmatched. CDR3 DNA sequence: TGTGCCAGTAGTACCGGACAGGGGAAAGGGGAGCAGTACTTC. Protein: CASSTGQGKGEQYF.

The rearrangement joins TRBV5-1 to TRBJ1-2; TRBD1 matches 7 bases. V was clipped by 2 bases and J by 2 bases; unmatched bases: 27. The CDR3 is made up of 22 amino acids. Looked up from germline, CDR1 is SGHRS and CDR2 is YFSETQ. CDR3 loop: CASSFSLWPGQHKTTANYGYTF. The CDR3, as DNA: TGCGCCAGCAGCTTCAGCCTGTGGCCGGGACAGCATAAAACTACGGCGAACTATGGCTACACCTTC.

This clone is a singleton in its sample. J is TRBJ1-2 and V is TRBV7-8; D gene uncertain. The CDR3 contains 16 residues. The V end lost 0 bases, the J end lost 6 bases, and 17 bases lay between the germline ends. Germline V gives CDR1 SGHVS, CDR2 FQNEAQ. CDR3 in amino acids: CASSLATRAEEHGYTF. CDR3 in DNA: TGTGCCAGCAGCTTAGCGACTAGGGCAGAGGAACATGGCTACACCTTC.

The chain couples TRBV19 to TRBJ2-5; 8 nucleotides agree with TRBD1. Germline lookup yields CDR1 LNHDA and CDR2 SQIVND (reference sequence). After removal of 3 bases from V and 5 bases from J, the junction contained 5 bases not matched to a gene. The CDR3 runs to 14 residues. CDR3 loop: CASSISGGLETQYF. CDR3 nucleotide sequence: TGTGCCAGTAGTATCTCAGGGGGCCTGGAGACCCAGTACTTC.